The 5 T cell receptor beta chains listed next were all sequenced from one sample in a study of cytomegalovirus exposure and HLA in healthy donors. Primers: 60 Vbeta forward and 13 Jbeta reverse. Produced via immunoSEQ multiplex PCR; TCRdb's table is partial and in-frame only. The sample consists of about 90,000 clones, 65% to 80% of them appearing once. Sequencing was done on a sample of PBMCs. The source of these receptors is a woman between 18 and 29 years old in good health and CMV-seropositive.

The table lists this clone with a count of one. The rearrangement links TRBV2 to TRBJ1-2, with TRBD1 matching 10 bases. This CDR3 comprises 15 residues. V lost 6 bases to trimming and J lost 4 bases; unmatched junction nucleotides: 8. Germline values: CDR1 SNHLY, CDR2 FYNNEI. The CDR3 loop is CASRETGGTFYGYTF. The CDR3 coding sequence is TGTGCCAGCAGGGAGACAGGGGGCACCTTCTATGGCTACACCTTC.

This clone occurred a few times. The chain combines TRBV7-8 with TRBJ2-3; 11 nucleotides match TRBD2. Germline assignment: CDR1 SGHVS and CDR2 FQNEAQ. The CDR3 covers 14 residues. With V trimmed by 7 bases and J by 5 bases, 5 bases remained unmatched. As DNA, the CDR3 is TGTGCCAGCACACGGCTAGCGGGGGGAGATACGCAGTATTTT. It translates to CASTRLAGGDTQYF. Using reference TRBV7-8 and TRBJ2-3 for the parts outside the CDR3, the full variable domain is GAGVSQSPRYKVAKRGQDVALRCDPISGHVSLFWYQQALGQGPEFLTYFQNEAQLDKSGLPSDRFFAERPEGSVSTLKIQRTQQEDSAVYLCASTRLAGGDTQYFGPGTRLTVL.

The V and J genes are TRBV10-3 and TRBJ2-7, with 7 nucleotides matching TRBD1. Germline V gene data show CDR1 as ENHRY and CDR2 as SYGVKD. The CDR3 has 13 amino acids. V lost 10 bases, J lost 1 base, and 7 bases stayed unmatched. The CDR3 DNA sequence: TGTGCCACCCGTCAGACAGGGTCCTACGAGCAGTACTTC. The encoded protein is CATRQTGSYEQYF.

The rearrangement joins TRBV5-6 to TRBJ2-7; TRBD1 matches 10 bases. This CDR3 region has 15 residues. Germline lookup yields CDR1 SGHDT and CDR2 YYEEEE. Losses at the gene ends were 1 base for V and 4 bases for J; bases not matched to a gene: 5. The CDR3 protein is CASSLPRQGAYEQYF. CDR3 DNA: TGTGCCAGCAGCTTGCCCCGACAGGGGGCTTACGAGCAGTACTTC.

The chain uses TRBV27 and TRBJ1-2; TRBD1 matches 8 bases. With 5 bases clipped from V and 8 bases from J, the junction kept 13 bases outside the gene matches. The length of the CDR3 is 15 residues. In germline, CDR1 is MNHEY, CDR2 SMNVEV (reference sequence). For the CDR3, the DNA is TGTGCCAGCAGTCGGGACAGGTTCTCCTCCTTGGGCTACACCTTC. This codes for CASSRDRFSSLGYTF.